The clone carrying this T cell receptor (beta chain) was seen more than once but under ten times. Its target is not known. This CDR3 is 14 amino acids long. V trimming: 1 base; J trimming: 2 bases; junction bases outside the gene matches: 3. The germline V gene has CDR1 DFQATT and CDR2 SNEGSKA (reference sequence). This entry is derived from a study of T cells after yellow fever vaccination. Study-level results: From the bulk population, abundant clonotypes could contaminate and appear within FACS-sorted repertoires. The secondary T-cell response peaked on day 5, not day 15, but was weaker. Reappearance after the booster was observed for most primary-vaccination clones (about 97% CD4, over 75% CD8).

TCR cDNA was made by 5'RACE template switching, adding a universal primer site and UMIs. A single record per CDR3 protein comes from TCRdb applying MiXCR to the 5' RACE reads. The sample holds about 430,000 distinct CDR3 sequences, around 20% seen once. The sequencing here drew on PBMCs, taken before the yellow fever booster vaccination. The source is a man in his late teens or twenties who received the YFV17D yellow fever vaccine. The chain carries TRBV20-1 and TRBJ2-3, with 7 bases lining up with TRBD2. The CDR3 region is CSARVAGVTDTQYF. For the CDR3, the DNA is TGCAGTGCTAGAGTGGCGGGGGTCACAGATACGCAGTATTTT.